This TCR beta chain was obtained from a study of CD8+CD57+ T cells in acquired aplastic anemia (dated by TCRdb to 2016 to 2019). About the full investigation: A mean of around 3 ug of DNA, ranging from roughly 0.19 to 30 ug, was extracted from sorted CD4+ and CD8+ cells. A CD8+CD57+ expansion meant a frequency higher than the mean frequency seen in healthy subjects.

CDR1 and CDR2 (ENHRY, SYGVKD) derive from the germline V gene. V is pared back by 2 bases and J by 2 bases, with 9 bases lying between the germline termini. The CDR3 measures 14 amino acids from cysteine to phenylalanine. Only the CDR3 DNA is retained, 42 bases long and in frame from the first base. Genomic DNA served as template for TCR beta VDJ combination and CDR3 sequence profiling. TCR repertoire sequencing was run on an Illumina HiSeq 2000. As for the original processing: TRBV/TRBJ rearrangement plots, CDR3 size and DJ length profiles, and Simpson's diversity index were used to assess repertoires. Whichever DNA sequence was most abundant in the deep sequencing data was defined as the immunodominant clone. CDR3 amino acid sequences were screened for sharing across subjects and compared with published repertoires and the VDJdb database. Using fastp at Q25 and MiXCR, TCRdb reprocessed the public reads and kept productive beta chains. For every CDR3 protein sequence, its rows merge into one entry that carries the most common genes and DNA. None of the V and J calls come from the authors' own analysis; TCRdb made them. Across this sample there are some 92,000 distinct CDR3 sequences, with approximately 73% seen only once. 65% of the sample comes from the top ten.

Expansion of CD8+CD57+ cells had been shown by flow cytometry in the patients chosen for sequencing. All patients had severe acquired aplastic anemia diagnosed by International Study of Aplastic Anemia and Agranulocytosis and Camitta criteria. No patient had received any therapy when blood was sampled. In this study, sorted CD4+ and CD8+ T cells from the blood of healthy subjects and of severe aplastic anemia patients had their TCR repertoires deep-sequenced. Patients were enrolled under clinicaltrials.gov protocols 00001620, 01623167, 00001397, 00071045, 00081523 and 00961064 in the USA. Ficoll-Paque density gradient centrifugation was used to isolate peripheral blood mononuclear cells. Before DNA extraction, CD4+ and CD8+ T cells were sorted with FACS or magnetic beads. Points on this clonotype: Its antigen is not yet known. Base qualities are not provided; no much larger clone lies one nucleotide away.

What the work shows at the level of the full study, not this receptor alone: No significant difference in CD8+ Simpson's diversity was found between patients and healthy controls (P=0.060). Approximately 31 CD8+ CDR3 sequences were found in both patients and controls but appeared to be highly expressed in patients and within the immunodominant clones of the patients.

The source material was sorted CD4+, CD8+, or CD8+CD57+ T cells (not recorded which) from PBMCs. The sequence links TRBV10-3 to TRBJ2-5, with the D gene not confidently named. The TCR was taken from a human donor with aplastic anemia. The CDR3 has the sequence CAISEGESQETQYF. The bases read TGTGCCATCAGTGAGGGAGAGTCGCAAGAGACCCAGTACTTC.